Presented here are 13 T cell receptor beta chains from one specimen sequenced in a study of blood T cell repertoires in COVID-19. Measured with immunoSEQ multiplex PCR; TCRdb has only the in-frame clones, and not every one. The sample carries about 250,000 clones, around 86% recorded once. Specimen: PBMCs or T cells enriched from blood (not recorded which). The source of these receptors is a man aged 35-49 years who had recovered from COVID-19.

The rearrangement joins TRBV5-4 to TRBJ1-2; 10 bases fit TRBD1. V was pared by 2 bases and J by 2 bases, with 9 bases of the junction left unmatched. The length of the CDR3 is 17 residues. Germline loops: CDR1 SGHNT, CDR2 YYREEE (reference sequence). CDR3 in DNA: TGTGCCAGCAGCTTCCCCAACGGACAGGGGGGCAACTATGGCTACACCTTC. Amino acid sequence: CASSFPNGQGGNYGYTF.

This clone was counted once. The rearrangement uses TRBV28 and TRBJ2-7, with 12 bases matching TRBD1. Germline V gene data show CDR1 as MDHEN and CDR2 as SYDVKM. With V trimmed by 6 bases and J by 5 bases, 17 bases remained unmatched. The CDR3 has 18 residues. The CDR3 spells CASSLLWSGTGGADEQYF. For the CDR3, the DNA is TGTGCCAGCAGCCTTCTTTGGTCTGGGACAGGGGGCGCGGACGAGCAGTACTTC.

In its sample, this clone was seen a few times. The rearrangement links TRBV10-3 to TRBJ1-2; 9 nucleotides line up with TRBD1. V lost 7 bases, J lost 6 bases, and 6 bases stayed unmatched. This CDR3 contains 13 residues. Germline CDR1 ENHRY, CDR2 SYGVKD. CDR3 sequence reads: CAIMGQGSDGYTF. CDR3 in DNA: TGTGCCATCATGGGACAGGGATCAGATGGCTACACCTTC.

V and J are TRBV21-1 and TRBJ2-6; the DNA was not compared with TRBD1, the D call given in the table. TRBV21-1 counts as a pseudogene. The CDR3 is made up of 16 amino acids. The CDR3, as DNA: TGTGCCAGCAGCAGCTTGACAGGGGCTGGGGCCAACGTCCTGACTTTC. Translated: CASSSLTGAGANVLTF.

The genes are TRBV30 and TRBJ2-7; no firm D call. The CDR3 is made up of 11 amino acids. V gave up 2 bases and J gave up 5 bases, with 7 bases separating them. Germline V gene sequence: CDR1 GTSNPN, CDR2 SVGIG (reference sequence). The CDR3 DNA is TGTGCCTGGAGTACCCAGAACGAGCAGTACTTC. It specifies CAWSTQNEQYF. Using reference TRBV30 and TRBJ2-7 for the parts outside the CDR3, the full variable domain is SQTIHQWPATLVQPVGSPLSLECTVEGTSNPNLYWYRQAAGRGLQLLFYSVGIGQISSEVPQNLSASRPQDRQFILSSKKLLLSDSGFYLCAWSTQNEQYFGPGTRLTVT.

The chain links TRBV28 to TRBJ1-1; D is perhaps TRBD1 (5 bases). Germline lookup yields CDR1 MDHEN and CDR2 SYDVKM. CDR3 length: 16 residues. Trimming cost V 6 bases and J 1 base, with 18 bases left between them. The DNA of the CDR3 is TGTGCCAGCAGCAATCAACAGGCGGTTGAGAACACTGAAGCTTTCTTT. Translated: CASSNQQAVENTEAFF.

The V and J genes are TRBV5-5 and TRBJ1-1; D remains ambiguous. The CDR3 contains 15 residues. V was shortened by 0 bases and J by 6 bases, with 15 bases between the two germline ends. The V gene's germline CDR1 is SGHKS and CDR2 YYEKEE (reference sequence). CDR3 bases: TGTGCCAGCAGCTTGGTACCGGGGAATAGTGCTGAAGCTTTCTTT. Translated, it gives CASSLVPGNSAEAFF.

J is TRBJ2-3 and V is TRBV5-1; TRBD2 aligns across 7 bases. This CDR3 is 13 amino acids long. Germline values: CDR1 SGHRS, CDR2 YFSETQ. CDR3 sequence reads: CAGSSGEPDTQYF. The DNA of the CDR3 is TGCGCGGGGTCTAGCGGAGAGCCAGATACGCAGTATTTT. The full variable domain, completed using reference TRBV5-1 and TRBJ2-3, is KAGVTQTPRYLIKTRGQQVTLSCSPISGHRSVSWYQQTPGQGLQFLFEYFSETQRNKGNFPGRFSGRQFSNSRSEMNVSTLELGDSALYLCAGSSGEPDTQYFGPGTRLTVL.

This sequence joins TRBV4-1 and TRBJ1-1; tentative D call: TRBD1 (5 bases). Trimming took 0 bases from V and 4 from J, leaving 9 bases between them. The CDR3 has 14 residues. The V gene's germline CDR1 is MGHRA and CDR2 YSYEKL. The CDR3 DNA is TGCGCCAGCAGCCAAGATCGGGGGTCCACTGAAGCTTTCTTT. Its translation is CASSQDRGSTEAFF.

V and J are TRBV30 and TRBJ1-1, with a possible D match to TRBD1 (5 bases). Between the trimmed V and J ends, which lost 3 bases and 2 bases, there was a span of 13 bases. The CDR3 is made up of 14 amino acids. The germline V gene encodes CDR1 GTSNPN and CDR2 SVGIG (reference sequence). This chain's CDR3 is CAWSVGGVNTEAFF. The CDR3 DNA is TGTGCCTGGAGCGTTGGAGGGGTTAACACTGAAGCTTTCTTT.

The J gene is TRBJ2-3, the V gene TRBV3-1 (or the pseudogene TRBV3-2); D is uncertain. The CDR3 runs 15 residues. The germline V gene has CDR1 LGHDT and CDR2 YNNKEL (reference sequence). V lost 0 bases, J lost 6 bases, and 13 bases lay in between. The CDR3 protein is CASSQEKAHGDTQYF. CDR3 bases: TGTGCCAGCAGCCAAGAGAAGGCCCACGGGGATACGCAGTATTTT.

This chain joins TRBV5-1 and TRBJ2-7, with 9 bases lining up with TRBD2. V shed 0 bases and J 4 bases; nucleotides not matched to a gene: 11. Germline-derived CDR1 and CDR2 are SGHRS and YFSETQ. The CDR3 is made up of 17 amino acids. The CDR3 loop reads CASSLARLAGGPYEQYF. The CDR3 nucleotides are TGCGCCAGCAGCTTGGCCCGGTTGGCGGGAGGGCCATACGAGCAGTACTTC.

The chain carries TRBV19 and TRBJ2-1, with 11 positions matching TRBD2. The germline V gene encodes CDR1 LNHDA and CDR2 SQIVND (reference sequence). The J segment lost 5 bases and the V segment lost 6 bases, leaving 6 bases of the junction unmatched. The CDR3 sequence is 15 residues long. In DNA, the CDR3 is TGTGCCAGTAGCCTACGACTAGCGGGGAACAATGAGCAGTTCTTC. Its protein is CASSLRLAGNNEQFF.